This T cell receptor beta chain was obtained from a study of cytomegalovirus exposure and HLA in healthy donors. General study findings and limits: In vitro confirmation showed a few CMV-associated chains to be CMV antigen specific. Many donors carried some public TCRs, although rarity characterized most TCR sequences. A later analysis showed that HLA-associated TCR beta chains had undergone more clonal expansion than equally common others. As was reported, the classifier diagnosed cytomegalovirus status with high specificity and sensitivity.

Only one count was recorded for this clone. What it recognizes is unknown. Amplification used 60 Vbeta primers and 13 Jbeta primers. Libraries were prepared by immunoSEQ multiplex PCR; TCRdb keeps only in-frame clonotypes and omits some of them. There are around 100,000 clones in the sample; 50% to 65% occur only once, and about 3.8% lies in the top ten. CDR1 is SGHKS, CDR2 YYEKEE, per germline (reference sequence). This CDR3 contains 15 residues. V shed 0 bases and J shed 8 bases, with 17 bases lying between them. What was sequenced was PBMCs. The TCR comes from a man aged 25-45 years in good health and CMV-seropositive. The V call is TRBV5-5, the J call TRBJ1-2, with D possibly matching TRBD1 (5 bases). CDR3 in amino acids: CASSLAGLELSGYTF. The DNA of the CDR3 is TGTGCCAGCAGCTTGGCAGGGCTCGAGTTGTCGGGCTACACCTTC.